Shown below are 8 T cell receptor beta chains from a single sample sequenced in a study of T cell changes during pregnancy in multiple sclerosis. Libraries were prepared by immunoSEQ multiplex PCR; TCRdb keeps only in-frame clonotypes and omits some of them. The data hold about 50,000 clones, with around 90% observed a single time. The material sequenced was CD4+ T cells from peripheral blood mononuclear cells, taken after pregnancy. The receptors shown here come from a female donor in good health, enrolled as a control in a pregnancy study.

V gene TRBV4-2 combines with J gene TRBJ2-7; 9 nucleotides align to TRBD1. In germline, CDR1 is LGHNA, CDR2 YNFKEQ. The CDR3 totals 16 residues. Losses at the gene ends were 1 base for V and 2 bases for J; bases not matched to a gene: 6. This chain's CDR3 is CASSQGGQGRTYEQYF. The CDR3 region has the DNA TGTGCCAGCAGCCAAGGGGGACAGGGTAGAACCTACGAGCAGTACTTC.

V and J are TRBV14 and TRBJ2-7; 10 nucleotides line up with TRBD2. Trimming removed 1 base from V and 4 bases from J; junction bases left unmatched: 4. The germline CDR1 and CDR2 sequences are SGHDN and FVKESK. The CDR3 spans 15 residues. In nucleotides, the CDR3 is TGTGCCAGCAGCCAAGGACTAGCGGGTATTTACGAGCAGTACTTC. It translates to CASSQGLAGIYEQYF.

The V gene is TRBV5-4, the J gene TRBJ2-7; 8 nucleotides align to TRBD2. Germline CDR1 SGHNT, CDR2 YYREEE (reference sequence). The CDR3 extends over 14 amino acids. V dropped 1 base and J dropped 4; count of bases not matched to a gene: 4. The CDR3 loop reads CASSLLGRDYEQYF. In DNA, the CDR3 is TGTGCCAGCAGCTTGCTCGGGAGGGATTACGAGCAGTACTTC.

The chain is built from TRBV18 and TRBJ1-1; D unclear. V dropped 3 bases and J dropped 3 bases, with 5 bases sitting between them. This CDR3 spans 12 amino acids. CDR1 and CDR2 (germline): KGHSH, LQKENI. CDR3 nucleotides: TGTGCCAGCTCACCCTCGGACACTGAAGCTTTCTTT. It encodes CASSPSDTEAFF. Variable domain in full (rest from reference TRBV18 and TRBJ1-1): NAGVMQNPRHLVRRRGQEARLRCSPMKGHSHVYWYRQLPEEGLKFMVYLQKENIIDESGMPKERFSAEFPKEGPSILRIQQVVRGDSAAYFCASSPSDTEAFFGQGTRLTVV.

This clone has a single count. The rearrangement uses TRBV6-1 and TRBJ1-6; 9 bases fit TRBD1. Germline V gene sequence: CDR1 MNHNS, CDR2 SASEGT. The V and J ends lost 4 bases and 0 bases, in that order; junction bases with no gene match: 7. The CDR3 extends over 18 amino acids. The CDR3 region is CASSADGTGSSYNSPLHF. In DNA form, the CDR3 reads TGTGCCAGCAGTGCGGACGGGACAGGGAGCTCCTATAATTCACCCCTCCACTTT.

The gene calls are TRBV10-3 and TRBJ1-5; TRBD1 matches at 8 bases. The ends lost 7 bases at V and 0 bases at J; junction bases unmatched: 11. There are 17 residues in the CDR3. Germline CDR1 reads ENHRY; CDR2 reads SYGVKD. CDR3 DNA: TGTGCCATCAACACGACAGGGGCCCGACATAGCAATCAGCCCCAGCATTTT. This gives the protein CAINTTGARHSNQPQHF.

J is TRBJ2-7 and V is TRBV4-2, with TRBD2 matching 11 bases. Germline CDR1 reads LGHNA; CDR2 reads YNFKEQ. With 4 bases clipped from V and 0 bases from J, the junction kept 20 bases outside the gene matches. The CDR3 consists of 21 residues. CDR3 protein: CASSPGILAGGSRPTSYEQYF. In nucleotides, the CDR3 is TGTGCCAGCAGCCCAGGTATCCTAGCGGGGGGCTCCCGCCCAACCTCCTACGAGCAGTACTTC.

The J gene is TRBJ1-1, the V gene TRBV7-2; 7 bases match TRBD1. In germline, CDR1 is SGHTA, CDR2 FQGNSA. The CDR3 length is 13 residues. V lost 5 bases to trimming and J lost 5 bases; unmatched junction nucleotides: 5. The CDR3: CASSRPGGTEAFF. CDR3 DNA: TGTGCCAGCAGCCGCCCAGGGGGGACTGAAGCTTTCTTT.